The sequence of this T cell receptor beta chain was determined in a study of OX40 agonist ivuxolimab in advanced cancers. V lost 7 bases, J lost 1 base, and 16 bases lay in between. Germline CDR1 and CDR2: SGHAT and FQNNGV. The CDR3 has 15 residues. Libraries were prepared by immunoSEQ multiplex PCR; TCRdb keeps only in-frame clonotypes and omits some of them. The sample consists of 50,000 to 75,000 clones, under 95% of them appearing once. Sequenced material: CD4+ or CD8+ T cells sorted from blood, taken in a trial of the OX40 agonist ivuxolimab. This receptor was obtained from an adult with an advanced solid tumor such as melanoma, head and neck, liver or kidney cancer. The chain uses TRBV11-2 and TRBJ1-2, with D tentatively TRBD1 (6 bases). This CDR3 is CASKKGVFNNYGYTF. In DNA form, the CDR3 reads TGTGCCAGCAAGAAGGGGGTCTTTAATAACTATGGCTACACCTTC.